This TCR beta chain is from a study of blood T cell repertoires in COVID-19. TCRdb keeps only in-frame clones here, not all; method: immunoSEQ multiplex PCR. Of around 290,000 clones listed, approximately 90% are singletons. Trimming took 6 bases from V and 0 from J; bases not matched to a gene: 2. The germline V gene encodes CDR1 SQVTM and CDR2 ANQGSEA. This CDR3 is 13 amino acids long. The V and J genes are TRBV29-1 and TRBJ2-7; 10 bases agree with TRBD2. Material: PBMCs or T cells enriched from blood (not recorded which). The sequence was obtained from a woman aged 25 to 39 who had recovered from COVID-19. CDR3: CSVPSGSSYEQYF. CDR3 DNA sequence: TGCAGCGTCCCTAGCGGGAGCTCCTACGAGCAGTACTTC.